Detailed here is one T cell receptor beta chain. Authors' analysis steps: Researchers report that nucleated cell counts were estimated from reference gene primer amplification. This table comes from immunoSEQ multiplex PCR, and its TCRdb copy is limited to in-frame clones, with some not included. V and J calls and clone size come straight from that table; D and trimming were deduced from the DNA. The repertoire holds 150,000 to 200,000 clones, with 90% to 95% as singletons. Germline assignment: CDR1 SGHDT and CDR2 YYEEEE. The CDR3 sequence is 14 residues long. Trimming cost V 0 bases and J 4 bases; bases outside gene matches: 2. The sample comes from a study of blood T cell repertoires in COVID-19.

V is TRBV5-6 and J is TRBJ2-5; TRBD1 matches 8 bases. The source is a woman aged 50 to 60 with acute or convalescent COVID-19. What was sequenced was peripheral blood. The CDR3 DNA follows: TGTGCCAGCAGCTTGGCCGACAGGGGAGAGACCCAGTACTTC. It encodes CASSLADRGETQYF.